The count of the clone carrying this TCR beta chain is one. The source of the sample is a study of blood T cell repertoires in COVID-19. As for the study in general: Collection of acute and convalescent COVID-19 samples took place in the United States, Italy and Spain. Sources were T cells, B-cell-depleted T cells, or PBMCs; the material itself was cDNA or gDNA.

Trimming took 2 bases from V and 5 from J; bases not matched to a gene: 8. The CDR3 has 16 amino acids. Germline CDR1 reads SNHLY; CDR2 reads FYNNEI. Original methodology: The assay estimated nucleated cells by amplifying reference gene primers. Measured with immunoSEQ multiplex PCR; TCRdb has only the in-frame clones, and not every one. From that table come the V and J calls and clone size; the DNA was used to work out D and trimming. This sample carries around 88,000 clones, around 81% of them seen once, and the ten largest clones take roughly 8.6%. The sample comprised peripheral blood. V gene TRBV2 combines with J gene TRBJ2-2; 7 positions match TRBD1. This receptor was taken from a man aged 50 to 59 who had recovered from COVID-19. The CDR3 protein is CASSEPDRVVTGELFF. CDR3 DNA sequence: TGTGCCAGCAGTGAACCTGACAGGGTTGTTACCGGGGAGCTGTTTTTT.